Below, one T cell receptor beta chain is given with its context. This specimen belongs to a study of PD-L1 blockade in urothelial cancer. The CDR3 covers 15 residues. Germline V gene lookup returns CDR1 SGHRS and CDR2 YFSETQ. The V gene lost 4 bases and the J gene lost 3 bases, with 17 bases spanning the gap. The sample's time point: peripheral blood 6 weeks after treatment start. Patients were living with locally advanced or metastatic urothelial carcinoma. Profiled with immunoSEQ multiplex PCR; TCRdb holds only in-frame clones, not every one. The sample includes roughly 45,000 clones, around four fifths of them seen just once.

The TCR sequence derives from a man in his fifties or sixties with urothelial cancer. This sequence joins TRBV5-1 and TRBJ2-7; D remains ambiguous. The sequences come from PBMCs, collected around atezolizumab (anti-PD-L1) treatment. In DNA form, the CDR3 reads TGCGCCAGCAGCGTGTTTGACTCCTCACACTACGAGCAGTACTTC. Amino acid sequence: CASSVFDSSHYEQYF.